This T cell receptor (beta chain) was captured by sequencing in a study of blood T cell repertoires in COVID-19. Study-level information: The analysed material was cDNA or gDNA that came from T cells, B-cell-depleted T cells, or PBMCs.

This CDR3 has 15 amino acids. Between the trimmed V and J ends, which lost 4 bases and 0 bases, there was a span of 13 bases. Germline V gene sequence: CDR1 SGDLS, CDR2 YYNGEE. In the authors' methods: Amplification from reference gene primers served as the basis for estimated nucleated cell counts. Profiling relied on immunoSEQ multiplex PCR, and the TCRdb table lists in-frame clones only, not all of them. The V and J calls and clone size were taken over from that table, and D and trimming were inferred from the DNA. The sample includes a few hundred thousand clones, around 82% of them seen just once. At least ten counts were recorded for this clone.

The source material was peripheral blood. The sequence was collected from a woman between 25 and 40 years old who had recovered from COVID-19. The chain combines TRBV9 with TRBJ1-1, with a tentative D call TRBD1 (6 bases). CDR3 amino acids: CASSPPGGLNTEAFF. CDR3 coding DNA: TGTGCCAGCAGCCCCCCGGGGGGCCTGAACACTGAAGCTTTCTTT.